These 16 T cell receptor beta chains came from one sample sequenced in a study of OX40 agonist ivuxolimab in advanced cancers. Here immunoSEQ multiplex PCR was the method, and the copy in TCRdb shows in-frame clones only, minus some. The sample contains 50,000 to 65,000 clones, around 82% of which appear only once. The specimen comprised CD4+ or CD8+ T cells sorted from blood, sampled in a trial of the OX40 agonist ivuxolimab. These receptors were collected from an adult with an advanced solid tumor such as melanoma, head and neck, liver or kidney cancer.

V is TRBV4-2 and J is TRBJ1-1, with D maybe TRBD1 (6 bases). Germline V gives CDR1 LGHNA, CDR2 YNFKEQ. The germline V and J ends were trimmed by 0 bases and 7 bases, with 12 bases remaining between them. This CDR3 comprises 14 residues. CDR3 nucleotide sequence: TGTGCCAGCAGCCAAGATCAGACAGGTTATGAAGCTTTCTTT. Its translation is CASSQDQTGYEAFF.

For this clone: The same CDR3 can be traced to other DNA sequences in this sample. The chain combines TRBV18 with TRBJ1-1; no firm D call. The V end was cut by 2 bases, the J end by 0 bases, with 4 bases between. The V gene's germline CDR1 is KGHSH and CDR2 LQKENI. The CDR3 contains 13 residues. CDR3: CASSPGLNTEAFF. CDR3 nucleotides: TGTGCCAGCTCACCAGGCTTGAACACTGAAGCTTTCTTT.

The chain combines TRBV6-1 with TRBJ1-6; no clear D gene. This CDR3 spans 14 amino acids. Germline values: CDR1 MNHNS, CDR2 SASEGT. Deletions cut 1 base from V and 10 bases from J, with 11 bases between. CDR3 nucleotide sequence: TGTGCCAGCAGTGAAGGGGTACTTAAATCACCCCTCCACTTT. Its protein product is CASSEGVLKSPLHF.

The chain links TRBV27 to TRBJ1-1, with D tentatively TRBD1 (5 bases). Trimming left V 0 bases short and J 11 bases short, with 16 bases between. The CDR3 contains 14 residues. The germline V gene encodes CDR1 MNHEY and CDR2 SMNVEV (reference sequence). The CDR3 DNA sequence: TGTGCCAGCAGTTTATCCGGGGTGTGGGGGGAGGCTTTCTTT. Translating it yields CASSLSGVWGEAFF.

The genes are TRBV7-3 and TRBJ1-5; no clear D gene. Trimming took 4 bases from V and 6 from J, leaving 7 bases between them. This CDR3 region has 12 residues. CDR1 is SGHTA, CDR2 FQGTGA, per germline. The CDR3 is CASSSNIQPQHF. The CDR3 DNA is TGTGCCAGCAGCTCAAACATTCAGCCCCAGCATTTT.

The V and J genes are TRBV6-1 and TRBJ1-2, with D perhaps TRBD1 (5 bases). CDR1 is MNHNS, CDR2 SASEGT, per germline. This CDR3 is built from 14 residues. Trimming took off 2 bases at V and 4 bases at J, with 11 bases between the two ends. In nucleotides, the CDR3 is TGTGCCAGCAGTGAAACGGGGCAGCCCTATGGCTACACCTTC. This translates into CASSETGQPYGYTF.

This clone was counted a few times. V is TRBV28 and J is TRBJ1-2; D might be TRBD1 (5 bases). The CDR3 consists of 13 residues. Germline V gene data show CDR1 as MDHEN and CDR2 as SYDVKM. V lost 6 bases and J 4 bases, leaving 12 bases between the germline ends. CDR3 DNA: TGTGCCAGCAGCTCAGGGTGGGGCTATGGCTACACCTTC. Its protein is CASSSGWGYGYTF.

This rearrangement joins TRBV7-2 to TRBJ2-7; D gene uncertain. The germline V gene encodes CDR1 SGHTA and CDR2 FQGNSA. Between the trimmed V and J ends, which lost 3 bases and 6 bases, there was a span of 15 bases. This CDR3 has 14 amino acids. CDR3 sequence: CASSLDAGPREQYF. CDR3 DNA sequence: TGTGCCAGCAGCTTGGACGCCGGTCCTCGCGAGCAGTACTTC.

The chain carries TRBV19 and TRBJ1-2, with a weak D call TRBD1 (5 bases). This CDR3 comprises 15 residues. V lost 3 bases and J 6 bases, leaving 17 bases between the germline ends. CDR1 and CDR2 from the germline V gene are LNHDA and SQIVND (reference sequence). In nucleotides, the CDR3 is TGTGCCAGTAGTATGGGAACAGGCCACCGCAATGGCTACACCTTC. Encoded protein: CASSMGTGHRNGYTF.

The chain uses TRBV18 and TRBJ2-1, with no clear D. V was clipped by 1 base and J by 0 bases, with 10 bases between them. CDR3 length equals 16 residues. Germline assignment: CDR1 KGHSH and CDR2 LQKENI. The CDR3 spells CASSPRTLSSYNEQFF. DNA for the CDR3: TGTGCCAGCTCACCACGTACCCTGAGCTCCTACAATGAGCAGTTCTTC.

The genes are TRBV2 and TRBJ1-5; no definite D call. V shed 5 bases and J shed 6 bases, with 14 bases lying between them. Germline values: CDR1 SNHLY, CDR2 FYNNEI. The CDR3 has 14 residues. The CDR3 DNA sequence: TGTGCCAGCAGTTTAGCACTCCTCCCTCAGCCCCAGCATTTT. Translated, it gives CASSLALLPQPQHF. Filled out from reference TRBV2 and TRBJ1-5, the complete variable domain reads EPEVTQTPSHQVTQMGQEVILRCVPISNHLYFYWYRQILGQKVEFLVSFYNNEISEKSEIFDDQFSVERPDGSNFTLKIRSTKLEDSAMYFCASSLALLPQPQHFGDGTRLSIL.

V usage is TRBV5-6 and J usage is TRBJ2-3; TRBD1 aligns across 8 bases. The V gene's germline CDR1 is SGHDT and CDR2 YYEEEE. The CDR3 has 16 residues. V lost 4 bases to trimming and J lost 4 bases; unmatched junction nucleotides: 11. CDR3 DNA sequence: TGTGCCAGCAGCCCGACTCTAGACAGGGGAGCAGATACGCAGTATTTT. It encodes CASSPTLDRGADTQYF.

This chain joins TRBV5-6 and TRBJ1-2, with D possibly matching TRBD1 (6 bases). Germline CDR1 and CDR2: SGHDT and YYEEEE. The CDR3 runs 14 residues. Trimming pared 4 bases from V and 6 bases from J, leaving 16 bases between. The CDR3 nucleotides read TGTGCCAGCAGCCCGACGGGGGCGATACATGGCTACACCTTC. Translating it yields CASSPTGAIHGYTF. Drawing the rest from reference TRBV5-6 and TRBJ1-2, the complete variable domain is DAGVTQSPTHLIKTRGQQVTLRCSPKSGHDTVSWYQQALGQGPQFIFQYYEEEERQRGNFPDRFSGHQFPNYSSELNVNALLLGDSALYLCASSPTGAIHGYTFGSGTRLTVV.

This chain uses TRBV4-1 with TRBJ1-1, with a weak D call TRBD1 (5 bases). Trimming left V 3 bases short and J 4 bases short, with 21 bases between. Germline CDR1 is MGHRA and CDR2 is YSYEKL. The CDR3 has 17 amino acids. The CDR3 nucleotides read TGCGCCAGCAGCCATCCGGGCTGGGGTGTTAGGGGCACTGAAGCTTTCTTT. It codes for CASSHPGWGVRGTEAFF.

The rearrangement uses TRBV5-6 and TRBJ2-7, with D perhaps matching TRBD1 or TRBD2 (5 bases each). The CDR3 runs 11 residues. V was cut by 2 bases and J by 9 bases, with 9 bases left in between. Germline CDR1 and CDR2: SGHDT and YYEEEE. CDR3 protein: CASSLRDGQYF. Here the CDR3 DNA reads TGTGCCAGCAGCTTACGGGACGGGCAGTACTTC.

This chain connects TRBV5-1 to TRBJ2-5, with 8 bases aligning to TRBD1. After removal of 1 base from V and 1 base from J, the junction contained 0 bases not matched to a gene. Germline V CDR1 and CDR2: SGHRS, YFSETQ. The CDR3 totals 14 residues. The CDR3, as DNA: TGCGCCAGCAGCTTGCAGGGGGCCCAAGAGACCCAGTACTTC. Amino acid sequence: CASSLQGAQETQYF.